These 8 T cell receptor beta chains were sequenced from one sample in a study of preoperative IRX-2 immunotherapy in early breast cancer. Method: immunoSEQ multiplex PCR; TCRdb's copy keeps in-frame clones and lacks some. The table has some 5,900 clones, roughly two thirds seen once. The treatment here: preoperative locoregional IRX-2 cytokine immunotherapy. The sample was tumor tissue, taken before IRX-2 immunotherapy. The receptors here all came from a human donor with breast cancer.

This clone has just a few counts. The rearrangement joins TRBV19 to TRBJ1-1; no clear D gene. Trimming removed 4 bases from V and 0 bases from J, with 6 bases in between. Germline CDR1 is LNHDA and CDR2 is SQIVND (reference sequence). The CDR3 runs 13 residues. CDR3 protein: CASSTQVNTEAFF. The CDR3 nucleotides are TGTGCCAGTAGTACCCAGGTGAACACTGAAGCTTTCTTT.

The chain links TRBV6-4 to TRBJ2-1; D may be TRBD2 (5 bases). The V end was cut by 6 bases, the J end by 3 bases, with 9 bases between. This CDR3 has 13 residues. CDR1 is MRHNA, CDR2 SNTAGT, per germline. The CDR3: CASSPTSYNEQFF. Here the CDR3 DNA reads TGTGCCAGCAGCCCTACTAGCTACAATGAGCAGTTCTTC.

The J gene is TRBJ2-2, the V gene TRBV7-1; D gene ambiguous. Being an ORF, TRBV7-1 has a function that is uncertain. The CDR3 runs to 14 residues. Between the trimmed V and J ends, which lost 4 bases and 7 bases, there was a span of 13 bases. DNA for the CDR3: TGTGCCAGCAGCTTGAACGTCCAGCTCGGGGAGCTGTTTTTT. Translating gives CASSLNVQLGELFF.

The chain carries TRBV4-1 and TRBJ2-1; possible D gene TRBD1, 6 bases. Germline V lookup: CDR1 MGHRA, CDR2 YSYEKL. Between the trimmed V and J ends, which lost 0 bases and 6 bases, there was a span of 15 bases. This CDR3 is built from 16 residues. CDR3 in DNA: TGCGCCAGCAGCCAAGACAGCGTCGGGACAAGCAATGAGCAGTTCTTC. This translates into CASSQDSVGTSNEQFF.

The chain combines TRBV23-1 with TRBJ2-7, with D unclear. TRBV23-1 is an ORF, and what it does is uncertain. The V end was cut by 6 bases, the J end by 4 bases, with 13 bases between. The CDR3 spans 13 residues. CDR3 nucleotides: TGCGCCAGCAGCCAAGTAACAACTTACGAGCAGTACTTC. This gives the protein CASSQVTTYEQYF.

This clone is labeled medium-sized. The gene calls are TRBV11-3 and TRBJ2-5; 13 nucleotides match TRBD2. The CDR3 totals 15 residues. Germline V gives CDR1 SGHNT, CDR2 YENEEA. With 4 bases clipped from V and 3 bases from J, the junction kept 2 bases outside the gene matches. CDR3 loop: CASSWTSGSKETQYF. CDR3 in DNA: TGTGCCAGCAGCTGGACTAGCGGGAGTAAAGAGACCCAGTACTTC.

J is TRBJ1-5 and V is TRBV28; maybe TRBD1 (5 bases). Trimming removed 7 bases at V and 12 bases at J, with 19 bases between. Per germline, CDR1 MDHEN and CDR2 SYDVKM. The CDR3 has 13 amino acids. CDR3 DNA: TGTGCCAGCAAAAGTGGGGGGATTCCGCTCCAGCATTTT. Translation gives CASKSGGIPLQHF.

The chain recombines TRBV5-1 with TRBJ1-3; no reliable D call. Trimming removed 1 base from V and 0 bases from J, with 5 bases in between. The CDR3 is 14 amino acids. Per the germline V gene, CDR1 is SGHRS and CDR2 is YFSETQ. The DNA of the CDR3 is TGCGCCAGCAGCTTGATTTCCTCTGGAAACACCATATATTTT. Protein product: CASSLISSGNTIYF.